Below, 3 T cell receptor beta chains from the same sample are listed, as sequenced in a study of CD8 T cells in ankylosing spondylitis. TCRdb redid the calling of the 5' RACE reads with MiXCR, one entry per CDR3 protein. The sample records roughly 130,000 distinct CDR3 sequences, about 6.4% being singletons. Material for sequencing was blood, either unsorted or a sorted T cell fraction (not recorded which). The receptor set was obtained from a male donor with ankylosing spondylitis or in good health (not recorded which).

This clonotype was detected a few times. The V gene is TRBV5-1, the J gene TRBJ2-7, with D possibly TRBD1 on 6 matching bases. Germline V CDR1 and CDR2: SGHRS, YFSETQ. V shed 4 bases and J shed 4 bases, with 15 bases lying between them. This CDR3 is 14 amino acids long. CDR3 DNA sequence: TGCGCCAGCAGCCCAGGGGACCCTCGGTACGAGCAGTACTTC. Translating it yields CASSPGDPRYEQYF.

There are many counts of this clonotype. The chain employs TRBV5-1 and TRBJ1-2, with D perhaps TRBD1 (6 bases). The CDR3 is made up of 14 amino acids. Between the trimmed V and J ends, which lost 0 bases and 6 bases, there was a span of 12 bases. Germline CDR1 SGHRS, CDR2 YFSETQ. The CDR3 here is CASSLEGTSHGYTF. The DNA for the CDR3 is TGCGCCAGCAGCTTGGAGGGGACATCCCATGGCTACACCTTC.

This clonotype was recorded many times. The chain is built from TRBV5-1 and TRBJ1-2; D ambiguous. The CDR3 consists of 14 residues. V was shortened by 4 bases and J by 3 bases, with 13 bases between the two germline ends. Looked up from germline, CDR1 is SGHRS and CDR2 is YFSETQ. The CDR3 DNA follows: TGCGCCAGCAGCCAAAACGAGGACCACTATGGCTACACCTTC. Its translation: CASSQNEDHYGYTF.